This entry lists 16 T cell receptor beta chains sequenced from one sample in a study of blood T cell repertoires in COVID-19. Sequencing used immunoSEQ multiplex PCR; TCRdb keeps in-frame clones, though not all of them. The sample has tens of thousands of clones, about nine tenths seen once; the top ten hold approximately 3.4%. The sequencing input was peripheral blood. The receptors come from a human donor in a cohort sampled during active COVID-19.

The chain has TRBV13 and TRBJ2-1, with 11 bases fitting TRBD2. Germline CDR1 PRHDT, CDR2 FYEKMQ (reference sequence). V dropped 4 bases and J dropped 13; count of bases not matched to a gene: 6. The CDR3 length is 13 residues. The CDR3 sequence: CASSYLSGRVQFF. CDR3 nucleotides: TGTGCCAGCAGCTACCTTAGCGGGAGGGTCCAGTTCTTC. Full variable domain (missing parts from reference TRBV13 and TRBJ2-1): AAGVIQSPRHLIKEKRETATLKCYPIPRHDTVYWYQQGPGQDPQFLISFYEKMQSDKGSIPDRFSAQQFSDYHSELNMSSLELGDSALYFCASSYLSGRVQFFGPGTRLTVL.

This clone has just a few counts. This chain links TRBV11-2 with TRBJ2-1; a possible D gene is TRBD2 (5 bases). Germline CDR1 SGHAT, CDR2 FQNNGV. The CDR3 sequence is 16 residues long. Trimming left V 5 bases short and J 2 bases short, with 16 bases between. CDR3 loop: CASSRTALNPYNEQFF. CDR3 DNA sequence: TGTGCCAGCAGCCGGACTGCACTGAACCCCTACAATGAGCAGTTCTTC.

The chain uses TRBV9 and TRBJ2-1; D unclear. V dropped 4 bases and J dropped 0 bases, with 5 bases sitting between them. The CDR3 has 13 amino acids. Germline V gene data show CDR1 as SGDLS and CDR2 as YYNGEE. CDR3 loop: CASSLSSYNEQFF. For the CDR3, the DNA is TGTGCCAGCAGCCTGAGCTCCTACAATGAGCAGTTCTTC.

This chain joins TRBV11-2 and TRBJ2-7; D is ambiguous. From germline, CDR1 is SGHAT and CDR2 FQNNGV. The CDR3 is made up of 13 amino acids. Trimming took off 0 bases at V and 4 bases at J, with 7 bases between the two ends. DNA of the CDR3: TGTGCCAGCAGCTTAGATCCGGGTTACGAGCAGTACTTC. This sequence encodes CASSLDPGYEQYF.

This chain uses TRBV27 with TRBJ1-6; 11 nucleotides line up with TRBD1. Per the germline V gene, CDR1 is MNHEY and CDR2 is SMNVEV (reference sequence). Unmatched junction bases numbered 3, after V lost 6 bases and J lost 8 bases. The CDR3 runs 14 residues. CDR3 sequence: CASRKDRGHSPLHF. The CDR3 DNA follows: TGTGCCAGCAGGAAGGACAGGGGGCATTCACCCCTCCACTTT.

The chain links TRBV10-3 to TRBJ1-4, with D perhaps matching TRBD1 (5 bases). The germline CDR1 and CDR2 sequences are ENHRY and SYGVKD. V shed 10 bases and J shed 7 bases, with 13 bases lying between them. The CDR3 has 12 residues. The CDR3 sequence is CASGTGTEKLFF. The CDR3 bases are TGTGCCAGCGGGACGGGAACTGAAAAACTGTTTTTT.

The rearrangement links TRBV3-1 (or the pseudogene TRBV3-2) to TRBJ2-1; 9 bases are a match to TRBD2. The CDR3 contains 16 residues. The trim removed 4 bases at V and 3 bases at J, leaving 7 bases unmatched. Germline V gene sequence: CDR1 LGHDT, CDR2 YNNKEL (reference sequence). CDR3: CASSPLAGALYNEQFF. For the CDR3, the DNA is TGTGCCAGCAGCCCCTTAGCGGGGGCCCTCTACAATGAGCAGTTCTTC.

The chain recombines TRBV9 with TRBJ2-7, with 13 nucleotides matching TRBD2. Losses at the gene ends were 3 bases for V and 0 bases for J; bases not matched to a gene: 12. The CDR3 totals 19 residues. In germline, CDR1 is SGDLS, CDR2 YYNGEE. CDR3 coding DNA: TGTGCCAGCAGCGGGAGTCAGGGACTAGCGGGACGTAGCTCCTACGAGCAGTACTTC. It specifies CASSGSQGLAGRSSYEQYF.

The chain uses TRBV13 and TRBJ2-7, with 8 bases matching TRBD2. With 5 bases clipped from V and 0 bases from J, the junction kept 3 bases outside the gene matches. Germline CDR1 PRHDT, CDR2 FYEKMQ (reference sequence). This CDR3 has 14 residues. In DNA form, the CDR3 reads TGTGCCAGCAGCCCCGGGACTAGCTCCTACGAGCAGTACTTC. Its protein is CASSPGTSSYEQYF.

The J gene is TRBJ1-6, the V gene TRBV14, with D possibly matching TRBD1 (5 bases). Per the germline V gene, CDR1 is SGHDN and CDR2 is FVKESK. The CDR3 totals 15 residues. With 1 base removed from V and 7 bases from J, the gap between germline ends came to 11 bases. Here the CDR3 reads CASSQAQGGNSPLHF. The CDR3 coding sequence is TGTGCCAGCAGCCAAGCTCAGGGAGGGAATTCACCCCTCCACTTT.

The chain has TRBV6-6 and TRBJ1-5; D is undetermined. V was clipped by 6 bases and J by 4 bases, with 7 bases between them. The CDR3 covers 12 residues. The germline V gene encodes CDR1 MNHNY and CDR2 SVGAGI (reference sequence). Here the CDR3 reads CASRRENQPQHF. CDR3 coding DNA: TGTGCCAGCAGACGGGAGAATCAGCCCCAGCATTTT.

Only a few counts were recorded for this clone. V gene TRBV19 combines with J gene TRBJ1-5, with TRBD1 as a possible D gene (5 bases). The CDR3 contains 15 residues. V was cut by 1 base and J by 7 bases, with 14 bases left in between. Per germline, CDR1 LNHDA and CDR2 SQIVND (reference sequence). The CDR3 DNA reads TGTGCCAGTAGTATAGCTTGGGGGGTCTGGCAGCCCCAGCATTTT. Translating gives CASSIAWGVWQPQHF.

V gene TRBV5-1 combines with J gene TRBJ2-2, with D possibly TRBD1 on 6 matching bases. The CDR3 contains 15 residues. Germline CDR1 and CDR2: SGHRS and YFSETQ. V was clipped by 4 bases and J by 0 bases, with 10 bases between them. The DNA for the CDR3 is TGCGCCAGCAGCCCCCGGACAGCGAACACCGGGGAGCTGTTTTTT. This translates into CASSPRTANTGELFF.

V usage is TRBV29-1 and J usage is TRBJ2-7, with TRBD2 matching over 10 bases. J gave up 1 base and V 5 bases, and 2 bases lay outside the gene matches. CDR3 length: 13 residues. Germline V gives CDR1 SQVTM, CDR2 ANQGSEA. CDR3 sequence: CSVRTSGSYEQYF. The CDR3 DNA follows: TGCAGCGTTCGGACTAGCGGATCCTACGAGCAGTACTTC.

The chain joins TRBV7-6 to TRBJ2-6; D possibly corresponds to TRBD1 (6 bases). Germline CDR1 is SGHVS and CDR2 is FNYEAQ. CDR3 length: 15 amino acids. V lost 5 bases, J lost 2 bases, and 10 bases lay in between. The CDR3: CASSPTGPGANVLTF. The CDR3, as DNA: TGTGCCAGCAGCCCCACAGGGCCTGGGGCCAACGTCCTGACTTTC.

This chain connects TRBV18 to TRBJ1-5; D gene ambiguous. V dropped 3 bases and J dropped 2 bases, with 8 bases sitting between them. The CDR3 length is 14 residues. CDR1 and CDR2 (germline): KGHSH, LQKENI. The CDR3 region has the DNA TGTGCCAGCTCACCTGACAATGGCAATCAGCCCCAGCATTTT. Translation: CASSPDNGNQPQHF.